This TCR beta chain was documented in a study of regulatory T cells in long-lasting Graves disease. Study observations and caveats: Persistent Graves' patients had lower TCR diversity than newly diagnosed ones.

Building the TCR beta libraries relied on iRepertoire HTBI primers, and CDR3 regions underwent Arm-PCR. TCRdb re-called the multiplex PCR reads through MiXCR, storing one row per CDR3 protein. The repertoire has some 400,000 distinct CDR3 sequences, approximately 15% of them found once; the top ten carry 16%. Ten or more counts support this clonotype. The antigen is undetermined. Time point indicated: newly diagnosed GD, antithyroid drugs for less than 3 months. RNA extracted from PBMCs served as the sequencing template. The data also belong to a second study, concerning T cells in Graves' hyperthyroidism and ophthalmopathy.

This material consisted of peripheral blood mononuclear cells (PBMCs), taken at new diagnosis, from a patient treated with antithyroid drugs. The source of this sequence is a woman younger than 45 with Graves disease.

CDR3 sequence reads: CASTTAPGGSYEQYF. The CDR3 DNA reads as TGTGCCAGCACCACAGCCCCTGGGGGGTCCTACGAGCAGTACTTC. The J gene is TRBJ2-7, the V gene TRBV3-1; D is perhaps TRBD2 (6 bases). CDR1 and CDR2 from the germline V gene are LGHDT and YNNKEL (reference sequence). This CDR3 is 15 amino acids long. Trimming took off 7 bases at V and 1 base at J, with 17 bases between the two ends.